This is a list of T cell receptor beta chains from one sample in a study of blood T cell repertoires in COVID-19. Profiled with immunoSEQ multiplex PCR; TCRdb holds only in-frame clones, not every one. Of roughly 120,000 clones listed, roughly 85% are singletons. Source material: peripheral blood. These receptors originate from a human donor in a cohort sampled during active COVID-19. The CDR3 runs from the conserved cysteine through the conserved F or W. D genes are given only for firm matches. Size values are once, few and many counts, or a class for expanded clones, and some rows have none.

>TRBD1|15|TRBJ2-7|.|TRBV5-1
TGCGCCAGCAGCTATATACGAAGGACAGGGGACGAGCAGTACTTC
CASSYIRRTGDEQYF
>TRBD1|15|TRBJ2-3|.|TRBV5-8
TGTGCCAGCAGCGAGACAGGGAGTAGGGCAGATACGCAGTATTTT
CASSETGSRADTQYF
>.|14|TRBJ1-2|.|TRBV29-1
TGCAGCGTTGTGGACAGTGGTTCGTCCTATGGCTACACCTTC
CSVVDSGSSYGYTF
>TRBD1|15|TRBJ2-3|.|TRBV19
TGTGCCAGTAGTATAGGTGACAGGGGTACAGATACGCAGTATTTT
CASSIGDRGTDTQYF
>TRBD1|15|TRBJ2-3|.|TRBV29-1
TGCAGCGTTGAAGAAGGACAGGGGAACACAGATACGCAGTATTTT
CSVEEGQGNTDTQYF
>TRBD1|15|TRBJ2-3|.|TRBV11-2
TGTGCCAGCAGCCCCGGGACAGGGTTGATAGATACGCAGTATTTT
CASSPGTGLIDTQYF
>TRBD2|15|TRBJ2-1|.|TRBV11-3
TGTGCCAGCAGCCCTAGCGGGACGACCTACAATGAGCAGTTCTTC
CASSPSGTTYNEQFF
>TRBD1|13|TRBJ1-2|.|TRBV28
TGTGCCAGCAGCGTCCGGGACAGCCATGGCTACACCTTC
CASSVRDSHGYTF
>.|16|TRBJ1-4|once|TRBV28
TGTGCCAGCCAAGGGCTCCGGGGGGCGACTAATGAAAAACTGTTTTTT
CASQGLRGATNEKLFF
>TRBD1|14|TRBJ1-5|.|TRBV30
TGTGAAAGGGATACAGGGGAGTGGGGACAGCCCCAGCATTTT
CERDTGEWGQPQHF
>TRBD2|18|TRBJ2-3|.|TRBV4-1
TGCGCCAGCAGCCAAGATCGGTGGGATAGCGGGGGGGGTGGTACGCAGTATTTT
CASSQDRWDSGGGGTQYF
>TRBD1|16|TRBJ2-7|.|TRBV10-2
TGCGCCAGCAGTGATTCCGCGGGACAGGGGGCTTACGAGCAGTACTTC
CASSDSAGQGAYEQYF
>.|14|TRBJ1-5|once|TRBV19
TGTGCCAGTAGTCCCCCAGGGAGCAATCAGCCCCAGCATTTT
CASSPPGSNQPQHF
>TRBD2|16|TRBJ2-1|.|TRBV4-3
TGCGCCAGCAGCCAAAGCGGGGGGGCCTCCTACAATGAGCAGTTCTTC
CASSQSGGASYNEQFF
>.|15|TRBJ1-5|.|TRBV3-1/TRBV3-2
TGTGCCAGCAGTCAAAATAGGGGGATCAATCAGCCCCAGCATTTT
CASSQNRGINQPQHF
>TRBD1|14|TRBJ1-5|few|TRBV6-5
TGTGCCAGCAGGCGGGACAGGGGCTATCAGCCCCAGCATTTT
CASRRDRGYQPQHF
>TRBD2|16|TRBJ2-1|.|TRBV19
TGTGCCAGTAGTTCCCGTCGGCGGGGGGCGGGCAATGAGCAGTTCTTC
CASSSRRRGAGNEQFF
>TRBD2|12|TRBJ2-7|.|TRBV19
TGTGCCAGTAGAGGGACTAGTGTGGAGCAGTACTTC
CASRGTSVEQYF
>TRBD1|15|TRBJ2-5|.|TRBV7-2
TGTGCCAGCAGCTTAGTGGGGACAGTCCAAGAGACCCAGTACTTC
CASSLVGTVQETQYF
>.|12|TRBJ1-1|.|TRBV7-9
TGTGCCACCCACTCAGGGAATACTGAAGCTTTCTTT
CATHSGNTEAFF
>TRBD1|15|TRBJ1-4|.|TRBV6-5
TGTGCCAGCAGTTTAAGGGGGCGGGCTAATGAAAAACTGTTTTTT
CASSLRGRANEKLFF
>TRBD1|15|TRBJ1-2|.|TRBV14
TGTGCCAGCAGCCAACAGGGGGCTATGGACTATGGCTACACCTTC
CASSQQGAMDYGYTF
>.|14|TRBJ2-3|.|TRBV25-1
TGTGCCAGCAGTGAAGCGGCGGGCGCAGATACGCAGTATTTT
CASSEAAGADTQYF
>.|16|TRBJ2-2|.|TRBV28
TGTGCCAGCAGTTTAGCGAGAAGACGAGGCACCGGGGAGCTGTTTTTT
CASSLARRRGTGELFF
>TRBD1|15|TRBJ1-4|.|TRBV3-1/TRBV3-2
TGTGCCAGCAGCCAAGAGACAGGGGGAGGTGAAAAACTGTTTTTT
CASSQETGGGEKLFF
>.|12|TRBJ2-7|.|TRBV6-2/TRBV6-3
TGTGCCAGCAGTCTCGTCGGCTACGAGCAGTACTTC
CASSLVGYEQYF
>.|15|TRBJ2-1|.|TRBV6-1
TGTGCCAGCAGTGAACTAGGTGTGTGGCGGAGAGAGCAGTTCTTC
CASSELGVWRREQFF
>.|14|TRBJ2-5|.|TRBV5-1
TGCGCCAGCAGCTTGGTTCTTTCAGGAGAGACCCAGTACTTC
CASSLVLSGETQYF
>TRBD1|13|TRBJ1-6|.|TRBV2
TGTGCCAGCACAGGACAGGTCAATTCACCCCTCCACTTT
CASTGQVNSPLHF
>.|15|TRBJ2-3|.|TRBV7-2
TGTGCCAGCAGCTTAGTAGCCGCTAGGAGAGATACGCAGTATTTT
CASSLVAARRDTQYF
>.|16|TRBJ2-7|.|TRBV3-1/TRBV3-2
TGTGCCAGCAGCCAAGGGGCCACGGTCCCCTCCTACGAGCAGTACTTC
CASSQGATVPSYEQYF
>.|13|TRBJ1-2|few|TRBV27
TGTGCCAGCAGTTTAACAGGGAAGTATGGCTACACCTTC
CASSLTGKYGYTF
>.|16|TRBJ1-3|.|TRBV7-2
TGTGCCAGCAGCTTAAGGCAGGGGAGCTCTGGAAACACCATATATTTT
CASSLRQGSSGNTIYF
>.|16|TRBJ1-2|.|TRBV5-4
TGTGCCAGCAGCTCACCCTCCGGGACAACTAACTATGGCTACACCTTC
CASSSPSGTTNYGYTF
>.|15|TRBJ2-5|.|TRBV6-1
TGTGCCAGCAGTGACGGTCCCGGGGGTGAAGAGACCCAGTACTTC
CASSDGPGGEETQYF
>TRBD1|16|TRBJ1-4|.|TRBV25-1
TGTGCCAGCAGTCCCCACCCGGGACAGGGTGTTGAAAAACTGTTTTTT
CASSPHPGQGVEKLFF
>TRBD2|15|TRBJ2-5|.|TRBV27
TGTGCCAGCAGTTTATTTTCGGGAGGCCAAGAGACCCAGTACTTC
CASSLFSGGQETQYF
>.|13|TRBJ2-7|.|TRBV7-8
TGTGCCAGCAGCTTTCTATCTTCCTACGAGCAGTACTTC
CASSFLSSYEQYF
>.|15|TRBJ1-6|.|TRBV19
TGTGCCAGTAGTAGTAGGAGCTCCTATAATTCACCCCTCCACTTT
CASSSRSSYNSPLHF
>.|14|TRBJ1-5|.|TRBV6-6
TGTGCCAGCACATGGGGGAGGGTGGGTCAGCCCCAGCATTTT
CASTWGRVGQPQHF
>.|13|TRBJ1-2|.|TRBV12-3/TRBV12-4
TGTGCCAGCAGCATCACTACTAACTATGGCTACACCTTC
CASSITTNYGYTF
>TRBD2|13|TRBJ2-2|.|TRBV19
TGTGCCAGTAGTATACGGGGGGCCGGGGAGCTGTTTTTT
CASSIRGAGELFF
>TRBD2|16|TRBJ2-1|.|TRBV19
TGTGCCAGTAGTATCCTAGCGGGGGCAACCTACAATGAGCAGTTCTTC
CASSILAGATYNEQFF
>.|16|TRBJ1-2|.|TRBV6-5
TGTGCCAGCAGTTACTCGACGGCAGGGGCTTTCTATGGCTACACCTTC
CASSYSTAGAFYGYTF
>TRBD1|17|TRBJ2-3|.|TRBV7-2
TGTGCCAGCAGCTTACGGGGCGAGGGACAGAGCACAGATACGCAGTATTTT
CASSLRGEGQSTDTQYF
>TRBD2|16|TRBJ2-1|.|TRBV5-1
TGCGCCAGCAGCTCCGGACTAGCGGGGGCCTACAATGAGCAGTTCTTC
CASSSGLAGAYNEQFF
>.|15|TRBJ2-7|.|TRBV7-9
TGTGCCAGCAGCGCAACCGGGACACTTTCCTACGAGCAGTACTTC
CASSATGTLSYEQYF
>.|15|TRBJ2-1|.|TRBV5-1
TGCGCCAGCAGCTCGCCCCCACTCGAGTACAATGAGCAGTTCTTC
CASSSPPLEYNEQFF